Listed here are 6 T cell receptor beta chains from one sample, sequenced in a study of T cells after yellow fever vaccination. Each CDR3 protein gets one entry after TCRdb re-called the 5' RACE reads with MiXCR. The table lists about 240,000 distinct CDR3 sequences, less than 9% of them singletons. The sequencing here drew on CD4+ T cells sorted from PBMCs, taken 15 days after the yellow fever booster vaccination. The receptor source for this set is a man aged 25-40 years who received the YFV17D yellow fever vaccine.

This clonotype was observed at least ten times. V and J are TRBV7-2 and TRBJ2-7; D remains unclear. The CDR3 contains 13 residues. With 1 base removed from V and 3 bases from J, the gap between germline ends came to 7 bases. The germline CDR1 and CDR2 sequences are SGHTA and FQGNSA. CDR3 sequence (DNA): TGTGCCAGCAGCTTAGTTTCACACTACGAGCAGTACTTC. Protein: CASSLVSHYEQYF.

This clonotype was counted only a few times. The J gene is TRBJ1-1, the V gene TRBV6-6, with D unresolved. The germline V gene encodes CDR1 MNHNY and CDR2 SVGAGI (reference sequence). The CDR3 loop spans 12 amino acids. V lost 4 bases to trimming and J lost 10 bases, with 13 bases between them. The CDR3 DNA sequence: TGTGCCAGCAGTTCAGGCCTCCTGGGAGCTTTCTTT. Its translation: CASSSGLLGAFF.

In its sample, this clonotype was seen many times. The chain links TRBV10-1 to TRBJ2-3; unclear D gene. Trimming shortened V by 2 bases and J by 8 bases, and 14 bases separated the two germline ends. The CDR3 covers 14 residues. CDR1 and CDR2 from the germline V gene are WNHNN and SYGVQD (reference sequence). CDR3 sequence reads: CASSEAAPMSTQYF. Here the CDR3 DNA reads TGCGCCAGCAGTGAGGCAGCCCCAATGAGTACGCAGTATTTT.

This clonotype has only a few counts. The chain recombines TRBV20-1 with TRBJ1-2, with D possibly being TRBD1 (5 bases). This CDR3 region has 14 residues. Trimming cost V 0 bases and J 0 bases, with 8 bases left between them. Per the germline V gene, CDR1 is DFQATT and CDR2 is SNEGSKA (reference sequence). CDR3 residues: CSARDRGANYGYTF. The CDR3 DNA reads TGCAGTGCTAGAGATCGGGGCGCTAACTATGGCTACACCTTC.

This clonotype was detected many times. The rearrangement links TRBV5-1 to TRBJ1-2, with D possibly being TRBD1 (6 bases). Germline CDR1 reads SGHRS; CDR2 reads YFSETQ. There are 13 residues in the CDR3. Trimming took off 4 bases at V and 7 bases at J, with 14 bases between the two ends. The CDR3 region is CASSADSGIGYTF. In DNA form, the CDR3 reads TGCGCCAGCAGCGCGGACAGTGGTATTGGCTACACCTTC.

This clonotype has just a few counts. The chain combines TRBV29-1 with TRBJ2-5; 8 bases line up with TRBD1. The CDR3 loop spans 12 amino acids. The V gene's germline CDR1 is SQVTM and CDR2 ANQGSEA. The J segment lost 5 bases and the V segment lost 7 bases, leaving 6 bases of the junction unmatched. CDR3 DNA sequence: TGCAGCGGCTCGACAGGGGAGGAGACCCAGTACTTC. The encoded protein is CSGSTGEETQYF. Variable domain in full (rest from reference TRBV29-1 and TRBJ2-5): SAVISQKPSRDICQRGTSLTIQCQVDSQVTMMFWYRQQPGQSLTLIATANQGSEATYESGFVIDKFPISRPNLTFSTLTVSNMSPEDSSIYLCSGSTGEETQYFGPGTRLLVL.